This T cell receptor (beta chain) is from a study of identical twins. At least ten counts were recorded for this clonotype. Its antigen remains unknown. Study outcomes and limitations: Donors were not followed over many years; analysis was cross-sectional.

The CDR3 sequence is 12 residues long. The germline V gene has CDR1 SGHDT and CDR2 YYEEEE. Trimming took off 3 bases at V and 6 bases at J, with 9 bases between the two ends. MiXCR, run by TCRdb on the 5' RACE reads, gives a single entry per CDR3 protein. The data hold approximately 250,000 distinct CDR3 sequences, with under 8.5% observed a single time. The same specimen was also included in a second study, on T cells expressing NK-cell markers. That work adds: Repertoire data for TCR beta were derived from sorted T cells (CD3+CD56+NKG2C+, CD3+CD56+NKG2C- and CD3+CD56-NKG2C+). These clonotypes additionally ranked first within the CD3+CD56-NKG2C+ fraction of several donors.

The genes are TRBV5-6 and TRBJ1-2; tentative D call: TRBD1 (6 bases). The sequenced sample consisted of CD8+ T cells sorted from blood. This TCR was sampled from a woman between 18 and 30 years old in good health. The CDR3 DNA reads TGTGCCAGCAGCTGGGGGGGCGATGGCTACACCTTC. This sequence encodes CASSWGGDGYTF.